This T cell receptor (beta chain) was sequenced for a study of T-cell memory formation after mild COVID-19. The V gene lost 5 bases and the J gene lost 8 bases, with 13 bases spanning the gap. Germline V gives CDR1 MDHEN, CDR2 SYDVKM. The CDR3 loop spans 13 amino acids. TCRalpha and TCRbeta libraries used 5'RACE with constant-segment primers and UMIs. Each CDR3 protein is one row after TCRdb ran MiXCR on the 5' RACE reads. The sample shows approximately 260,000 distinct CDR3 sequences, 15% to 20% of them seen only once. The specimen sequenced was PBMCs or a T cell subset sorted from them (not recorded which). This clonotype originated in a man aged 18 to 29 who had mild COVID-19 (a few samples of this study predate the infection). Cell type and time point are not known. This chain joins TRBV28 and TRBJ2-1; D not resolved. CDR3 region: CASSNYGVDEQFF. CDR3 in DNA: TGTGCCAGCAGTAATTATGGGGTCGATGAGCAGTTCTTC.